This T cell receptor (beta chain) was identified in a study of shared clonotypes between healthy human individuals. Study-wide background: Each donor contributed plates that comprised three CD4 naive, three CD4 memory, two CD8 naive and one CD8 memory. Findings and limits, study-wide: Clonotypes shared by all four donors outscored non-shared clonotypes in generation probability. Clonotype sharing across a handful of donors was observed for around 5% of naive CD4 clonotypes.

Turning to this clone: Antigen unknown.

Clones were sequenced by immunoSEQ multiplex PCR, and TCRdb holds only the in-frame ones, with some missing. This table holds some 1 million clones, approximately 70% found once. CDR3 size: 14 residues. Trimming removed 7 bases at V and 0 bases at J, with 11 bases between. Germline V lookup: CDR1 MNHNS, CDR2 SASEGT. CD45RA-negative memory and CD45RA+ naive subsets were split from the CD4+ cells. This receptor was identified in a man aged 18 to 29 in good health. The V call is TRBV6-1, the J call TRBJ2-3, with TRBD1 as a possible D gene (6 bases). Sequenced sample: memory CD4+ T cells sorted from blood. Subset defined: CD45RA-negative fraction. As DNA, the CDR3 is TGTGCCAGCAACGGACAGAGGAGCACAGATACGCAGTATTTT. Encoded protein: CASNGQRSTDTQYF.